This T cell receptor beta chain was sequenced for a study of T cells in localized non-small cell lung cancer. Concerning this clone: The target antigen is unknown.

CDR3 length: 13 residues. Trimming removed 5 bases from V and 5 bases from J, with 12 bases in between. CDR1 SEHNR and CDR2 FQNEAQ come from the germline V gene (reference sequence). The data were produced by immunoSEQ multiplex PCR, yet TCRdb's version contains in-frame clones alone and is incomplete. The profile covers fewer than 8,500 clones, with more than 75% appearing a single time and approximately 30% taken by the ten largest. Study-level points and caveats: Adjacent lung had a median roughly 60 of the 100 largest tumor clones.

The chain employs TRBV7-9 and TRBJ2-5; D call uncertain. The receptor's source is a male donor aged 60 or over with stage III lung adenocarcinoma. This specimen was peripheral blood, taken before any cancer treatment. CDR3 in amino acids: CASSPKFGETQYF. For the CDR3, the DNA is TGTGCCAGCAGCCCAAAGTTTGGGGAGACCCAGTACTTC.